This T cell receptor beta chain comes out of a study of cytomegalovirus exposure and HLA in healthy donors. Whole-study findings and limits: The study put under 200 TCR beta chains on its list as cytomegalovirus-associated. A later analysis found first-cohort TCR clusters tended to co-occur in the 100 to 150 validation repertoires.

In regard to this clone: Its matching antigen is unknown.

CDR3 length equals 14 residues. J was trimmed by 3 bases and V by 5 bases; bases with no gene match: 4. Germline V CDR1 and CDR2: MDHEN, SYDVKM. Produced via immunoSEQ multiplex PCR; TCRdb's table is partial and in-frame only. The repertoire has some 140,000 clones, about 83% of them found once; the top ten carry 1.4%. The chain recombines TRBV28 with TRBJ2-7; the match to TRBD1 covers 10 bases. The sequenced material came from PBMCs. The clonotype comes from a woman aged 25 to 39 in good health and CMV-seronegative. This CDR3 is CASSDGQGVYEQYF. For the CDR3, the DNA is TGTGCCAGCAGTGACGGACAGGGGGTCTACGAGCAGTACTTC.